This paragraph covers one T cell receptor beta chain sequence. The patients chosen for sequencing had shown expansion of CD8+CD57+ cells (detected by flow cytometry). TCR beta VDJ and CDR3 profiling used genomic DNA as template. TCRdb redid the calling of the reads with MiXCR, one entry per CDR3 protein. The table includes more than 150,000 distinct CDR3 sequences, roughly half detected once. This record comes from a study of CD8+CD57+ T cells in acquired aplastic anemia. The V gene's germline CDR1 is LNHDA and CDR2 SQIVND (reference sequence). V lost 5 bases, J lost 1 base, and 14 bases lay in between. This CDR3 spans 15 amino acids.

The specimen sequenced was sorted CD4+, CD8+, or CD8+CD57+ T cells (not recorded which) from PBMCs. This chain uses TRBV19 with TRBJ1-2, with D tentatively TRBD1 (6 bases). This clonotype originated in a human donor with aplastic anemia. DNA of the CDR3: TGTGCCAGTAGTCCCTCGCAAGGGGGTAACTATGGCTACACCTTC. Translating gives CASSPSQGGNYGYTF.